This T cell receptor beta chain is drawn from a study of blood T cell repertoires in COVID-19. Study-wide context: Acute-phase and convalescent COVID-19 samples originated in the United States, Italy and Spain. T cells, B-cell-depleted T cells, or PBMCs provided the cDNA or gDNA that served as material.

TCRdb's copy holds only in-frame clones and misses some; the assay was immunoSEQ multiplex PCR. The table lists about 240,000 clones, about four fifths of them singletons. The V gene's germline CDR1 is MRHNA and CDR2 SNTAGT. Trimming removed 3 bases from V and 0 bases from J, with 9 bases in between. The CDR3 contains 15 residues. The TCR was taken from a woman aged 80 or over with acute or convalescent COVID-19. The J gene is TRBJ1-3, the V gene TRBV6-4; no clear D. Material: peripheral blood. The CDR3, as DNA: TGTGCCAGCAGTGAGGAGCACCTCTCTGGAAACACCATATATTTT. Residues: CASSEEHLSGNTIYF.